This TCR beta chain stems from a study of cytomegalovirus exposure and HLA in healthy donors. Study-level points and caveats: Near-uniform donor sequencing depth was presumed by presence/absence analyses.

The PCR ran on 60 Vbeta and 13 Jbeta primers. Method: immunoSEQ multiplex PCR; TCRdb's copy keeps in-frame clones and lacks some. The sample contains about 160,000 clones, over 75% of which appear only once. In regard to this clone: The antigen is undetermined.

Germline CDR1 reads MNHEY; CDR2 reads SVGAGI. The CDR3 extends over 15 amino acids. Unmatched junction bases numbered 7, after V lost 7 bases and J lost 4 bases. V is TRBV6-5 and J is TRBJ1-1, with 12 nucleotides matching TRBD1. Sequencing was carried out using PBMCs. This receptor was taken from a woman in her twenties or thirties in good health and CMV-seronegative. This CDR3 is CASIRGQGASTEAFF. The CDR3 DNA reads TGTGCCAGCATTAGGGGACAGGGGGCGAGCACTGAAGCTTTCTTT.